The entry below describes one T cell receptor (beta chain). The antigen is undetermined. The record originates from a study of cytomegalovirus exposure and HLA in healthy donors. The study, taken as a whole, reports: The authors enumerated some 170 TCR beta chains as linked to cytomegalovirus. It was reportedly the case that the classifier diagnosed cytomegalovirus status with high specificity and sensitivity.

Trimming cost V 3 bases and J 1 base, with 6 bases left between them. From germline, CDR1 is MNHEY and CDR2 SMNVEV (reference sequence). This CDR3 comprises 13 residues. 13 Jbeta primers and 60 Vbeta primers were used for the PCR. Sequenced by immunoSEQ multiplex PCR; TCRdb stores in-frame clones only, minus some. In the table there are under 150,000 clones, 70% to 80% of which are singletons. The sample comprised PBMCs. This sequence originates from a man aged 25 to 40 in good health and CMV-seronegative. The rearrangement uses TRBV27 and TRBJ1-1, with D unclear. In DNA, the CDR3 is TGTGCCAGCAGTTTCGGCGGGAACACTGAAGCTTTCTTT. As protein: CASSFGGNTEAFF.